This T cell receptor (beta chain) was sequenced for a study of T-cell reconstitution after alpha-beta-depleted transplantation in children. Unique molecular identifiers were used in preparing the TCRbeta library. Each CDR3 protein is one row after TCRdb ran MiXCR on the PCR reads. Of tens of thousands of distinct CDR3 sequences listed, about 47% are singletons. Per germline, CDR1 SGDLS and CDR2 YYNGEE. This CDR3 contains 15 residues. V was trimmed by 3 bases and J by 0 bases, leaving 11 bases between them. Notes on the study in general: Elevated TCRbeta diversity at day 60 was traced, in some patients, to surviving recipient T cells and thymic progenitors. Newly produced T cells mostly provided counts and TCRbeta diversity after one year, as hyperexpanded clones declined. The study reportedly traced alpha-beta T cells about two months after transplant to several hundred expanded graft clones.

To note about this clonotype: No antigen is known for it.

This receptor was obtained from a boy younger than two with SCID, due to receive a stem cell transplant. The chain employs TRBV9 and TRBJ2-3; D not resolved. The source was peripheral blood, collected before TCRalphabeta/CD19-depleted stem cell transplant. DNA of the CDR3: TGTGCCAGCAGCGGACACGGCTCTAGCACAGATACGCAGTATTTT. Its protein product is CASSGHGSSTDTQYF.